This entry is about one T cell receptor beta chain. Its antigen is undetermined. Profiling relied on immunoSEQ multiplex PCR, and the TCRdb table lists in-frame clones only, not all of them. This sample has about 30,000 clones, with approximately 80% found just once. Specified time point: week 5, during vaccination. The content of each vaccine dose was 300 ug of mutant IDH1 20-mer peptide, and topical imiquimod accompanied it. The sample belongs to a study of a mutant IDH1 vaccine in newly diagnosed glioma. Study-level information: Patients received vaccination from 4-6 weeks after radiotherapy alone, or with temozolomide cycles. Patients had received radiotherapy, temozolomide, or both previously, most receiving both. Treated patients, approximately 62% male and 37.5% female, averaged about 42 years of age.

Germline CDR1 and CDR2: SNHLY and FYNNEI. V lost 4 bases and J lost 7, with 16 bases in between. The CDR3 loop spans 14 amino acids. This clonotype originated in a man aged 30 to 39 with glioma. The starting material was PBMCs, obtained from a glioma patient whose treatment included an IDH1 peptide vaccine. V gene TRBV2 combines with J gene TRBJ1-2; tentatively, D is TRBD1 (6 bases). This chain's CDR3 is CASSVRGRISGYTF. CDR3 sequence (DNA): TGTGCCAGCAGTGTAAGGGGGAGGATCTCTGGCTACACCTTC. Together with reference TRBV2 and TRBJ1-2, the CDR3 gives the full variable domain: EPEVTQTPSHQVTQMGQEVILRCVPISNHLYFYWYRQILGQKVEFLVSFYNNEISEKSEIFDDQFSVERPDGSNFTLKIRSTKLEDSAMYFCASSVRGRISGYTFGSGTRLTVV.